The next 9 T cell receptor beta chains were all read from a single sample in a study of blood T cells in healthy people across ages. Primed by a sample-barcoded 5' primer and a J-beta primer mix, a second PCR proceeded for about 7 to 12 cycles. TCRdb called the 5' RACE reads again in MiXCR, with one record for every CDR3 protein. Among more than 900,000 distinct CDR3 sequences listed, 20% to 25% were seen once. Another study also made use of these data, one on T cells of mothers and their children.

Sequenced sample: blood. Every receptor here comes from a girl aged 2-10 years in good health.

This clonotype was counted between two and nine times. The J gene is TRBJ1-2, the V gene TRBV20-1, with TRBD1 matching over 8 bases. The J segment lost 5 bases and the V segment lost 3 bases, leaving 5 bases of the junction unmatched. The CDR3 totals 13 residues. CDR1 DFQATT and CDR2 SNEGSKA come from the germline V gene (reference sequence). The CDR3 DNA is TGCAGTGCTAGTAGGACAGGGTTATATGGCTACACCTTC. Translation gives CSASRTGLYGYTF.

This clonotype was counted between two and nine times. The chain employs TRBV11-2 and TRBJ1-4; no definite D call. Germline CDR1 is SGHAT and CDR2 is FQNNGV. Between the trimmed V and J ends, which lost 7 bases and 0 bases, there was a span of 12 bases. The CDR3 contains 15 residues. CDR3 DNA: TGTGCCAGCACTTTGGGTGGGACAACTAATGAAAAACTGTTTTTT. Its translation is CASTLGGTTNEKLFF.

This clonotype showed up just a few times. The chain is built from TRBV29-1 and TRBJ2-2, with TRBD1 matching over 11 bases. Germline CDR1 SQVTM, CDR2 ANQGSEA. The length of the CDR3 is 16 residues. V gave up 0 bases and J gave up 6 bases; unmatched junction bases: 6. CDR3 in DNA: TGCAGCGTTGAAGAGTTACGGACAGGGGGCTCCGGGGAGCTGTTTTTT. Its protein product is CSVEELRTGGSGELFF.

The sample holds a few counts of this clonotype. The chain couples TRBV4-3 to TRBJ2-5; no clear D. Gene TRBJ2-1 matches the end of the DNA better, so the J call may be wrong. The germline V gene encodes CDR1 LGHNA and CDR2 YSLEER. The CDR3 covers 16 residues. CDR3 coding DNA: TGCGCCAGCAGCCAAGAGAGCACCGGCGGCCTCAATGAGCAGTTCTTC. Residues: CASSQESTGGLNEQFF.

This chain's CDR3 is CATLGTSGRSDTQYF. The CDR3 DNA reads as TGTGCCACCCTCGGGACTAGCGGGAGATCAGATACGCAGTATTTT. This sequence joins TRBV10-3 and TRBJ2-3, with TRBD2 identical over 14 bases. CDR1 is ENHRY, CDR2 SYGVKD, per germline. The CDR3 is made up of 15 amino acids. V lost 10 bases and J lost 4; bases outside the gene matches: 7.

This clonotype came up a few times. The chain links TRBV18 to TRBJ2-1; D is possibly TRBD2 (6 bases). V lost 2 bases, J lost 5 bases, and 13 bases lay in between. The CDR3 has 15 amino acids. Germline-derived CDR1 and CDR2 are KGHSH and LQKENI. The CDR3: CASSPETSWDNEQFF. For the CDR3, the DNA is TGTGCCAGCTCACCAGAGACTAGTTGGGACAATGAGCAGTTCTTC.

Worth noting for this clonotype: The junction departs from germline at one end; a sequencing error may be responsible. The chain carries TRBV5-1 and TRBJ2-5; unclear D gene. The length of the CDR3 is 13 residues. The germline V gene has CDR1 SGHRS and CDR2 YFSETQ. The CDR3 bases are TGCGCCAGCACCTTGATGAGCCTGGAGACCCAGTACTTC. Residues: CASTLMSLETQYF.

The chain is built from TRBV7-2 and TRBJ1-6; weak D call: TRBD1 (5 bases). Germline-derived CDR1 and CDR2 are SGHTA and FQGNSA. This CDR3 is built from 14 residues. The ends were cut back, 2 bases at V and 10 bases at J, with 12 bases in the middle. The CDR3 reads CASSLIEGYSPLHF. The CDR3 DNA reads TGTGCCAGCAGCTTAATTGAGGGGTACTCACCCCTCCACTTT.

A few counts support this clonotype. The chain joins TRBV7-2 to TRBJ2-3; 8 bases match TRBD2. The CDR3 is 15 amino acids. J gave up 4 bases and V 2 bases, and 5 bases lay outside the gene matches. CDR1 and CDR2 (germline): SGHTA, FQGNSA. The CDR3 here is CASSLTGGVADTQYF. The CDR3 coding sequence is TGTGCCAGCAGCTTAACCGGGGGGGTTGCAGATACGCAGTATTTT.